This T cell receptor (beta chain) was recovered during a study of blood T cell repertoires in COVID-19. Study details: There were acute and convalescent COVID-19 samples, and they came from the United States, Italy and Spain. The cDNA or gDNA used as material had been derived from T cells, B-cell-depleted T cells, or PBMCs.

Authors' methods: Amplification of reference gene primers provided the estimated nucleated cell counts. Produced via immunoSEQ multiplex PCR; TCRdb's table is partial and in-frame only. That table gives V, J and clone size, and the DNA gave D and trimming. The table includes approximately 350,000 clones, approximately 87% detected once. It was during active infection that Seattle patients were enrolled and then longitudinally followed. CDR1 and CDR2 from the germline V gene are KGHDR and SFDVKD. The trim removed 5 bases at V and 0 bases at J, leaving 2 bases unmatched. The length of the CDR3 is 15 residues.

The sequence was obtained from a woman in her 50s with COVID-19, enrolled during active disease. The sample taken for sequencing was peripheral blood. The chain recombines TRBV24-1 with TRBJ2-3; TRBD2 matches at 9 bases. Written as DNA, the CDR3 is TGTGCCACCAGTGGACTAGCGGAGAGCACAGATACGCAGTATTTT. It codes for CATSGLAESTDTQYF.